These 32 T cell receptor beta chains originate from one sample sequenced in a study of OX40 agonist ivuxolimab in advanced cancers. This table comes from immunoSEQ multiplex PCR, and its TCRdb copy is limited to in-frame clones, with some not included. The sample lists 65,000 to 75,000 clones, roughly four fifths occurring once. The specimen comprised CD4+ or CD8+ T cells sorted from blood, sampled in a trial of the OX40 agonist ivuxolimab. These receptors were taken from an adult with an advanced solid tumor such as melanoma, head and neck, liver or kidney cancer.

DNA of the CDR3: TGTGCCAGCAGCTTTTGGCCGGGGGGGCAAGAGCAGTACGTC. Translated, it gives CASSFWPGGQEQYV. The genes are TRBV11-3 and TRBJ2-7; 8 positions match TRBD2. V trimming: 3 bases; J trimming: 7 bases; junction bases outside the gene matches: 8. In germline, CDR1 is SGHNT, CDR2 YENEEA. This CDR3 is built from 14 residues.

This clone has a handful of counts. V usage is TRBV4-2 and J usage is TRBJ1-1; TRBD1 is a possible D gene (6 bases). The CDR3 runs 15 residues. Trimming left V 5 bases short and J 3 bases short, with 16 bases between. CDR1 is LGHNA, CDR2 YNFKEQ, per germline. This chain's CDR3 is CASSAVGGQYTEAFF. CDR3 coding DNA: TGTGCCAGCAGCGCCGTAGGGGGTCAATACACTGAAGCTTTCTTT.

V and J are TRBV2 and TRBJ1-5, with D possibly being TRBD1 (6 bases). This CDR3 is 14 amino acids long. The germline V gene has CDR1 SNHLY and CDR2 FYNNEI. Trimming pared 7 bases from V and 0 bases from J, leaving 10 bases between. This CDR3 reads CASNARGSNQPQHF. CDR3 nucleotides: TGTGCCAGCAACGCCAGGGGTAGCAATCAGCCCCAGCATTTT. The variable domain in full, completed from reference TRBV2 and TRBJ1-5, reads EPEVTQTPSHQVTQMGQEVILRCVPISNHLYFYWYRQILGQKVEFLVSFYNNEISEKSEIFDDQFSVERPDGSNFTLKIRSTKLEDSAMYFCASNARGSNQPQHFGDGTRLSIL.

The chain has TRBV6-1 and TRBJ1-5; possibly TRBD1 for D (6 bases). Trimming stripped 5 bases from V and 7 bases from J, with 18 bases between. This CDR3 is built from 15 residues. CDR1 MNHNS and CDR2 SASEGT come from the germline V gene. The CDR3: CASSSGTLPGQPQHF. The CDR3 coding sequence is TGTGCCAGCAGTAGTGGGACACTTCCAGGGCAGCCCCAGCATTTT.

J is TRBJ1-2 and V is TRBV15; TRBD1 aligns across 7 bases. Germline CDR1 and CDR2: LNHNV and YYDKDF (reference sequence). J gave up 5 bases and V 5 bases, and 8 bases lay outside the gene matches. This CDR3 is built from 14 residues. Here the CDR3 DNA reads TGTGCCACCAGCCTTGACAGGGTTAGGTATGGCTACACCTTC. The encoded protein is CATSLDRVRYGYTF. The whole variable domain, filled in from reference TRBV15 and TRBJ1-2, reads DAMVIQNPRYQVTQFGKPVTLSCSQTLNHNVMYWYQQKSSQAPKLLFHYYDKDFNNEADTPDNFQSRRPNTSFCFLDIRSPGLGDTAMYLCATSLDRVRYGYTFGSGTRLTVV.

The chain has TRBV5-1 and TRBJ2-1, with 8 bases that match TRBD2. This CDR3 has 15 amino acids. With 0 bases clipped from V and 4 bases from J, the junction kept 3 bases outside the gene matches. CDR1 and CDR2 (germline): SGHRS, YFSETQ. The CDR3 region is CASSLVTSGYNEQFF. The CDR3 region has the DNA TGCGCCAGCAGCTTGGTTACTAGCGGATACAATGAGCAGTTCTTC.

The chain has TRBV7-2 and TRBJ2-7; a possible D gene is TRBD1 (5 bases). The CDR3 has 13 residues. CDR1 is SGHTA, CDR2 FQGNSA, per germline. Trimming pared 6 bases from V and 7 bases from J, leaving 16 bases between. CDR3 DNA sequence: TGTGCCAGCAGGCCCCTAGGGGCTGGGGAGCAGTACTTC. Translating gives CASRPLGAGEQYF.

The chain links TRBV6-4 to TRBJ2-7; 7 nucleotides match TRBD2. Germline CDR1 reads MRHNA; CDR2 reads SNTAGT. This CDR3 spans 14 amino acids. The trim removed 5 bases at V and 0 bases at J, leaving 4 bases unmatched. CDR3 coding DNA: TGTGCCAGCAGTAGGCTAGCGGACTCCTACGAGCAGTACGTC. As protein: CASSRLADSYEQYV.

This clone was observed once. The genes are TRBV7-6 and TRBJ2-5; possible D gene TRBD1, 6 bases. Germline-derived CDR1 and CDR2 are SGHVS and FNYEAQ. V lost 5 bases, J lost 3 bases, and 13 bases lay in between. The CDR3 loop spans 14 amino acids. The DNA of the CDR3 is TGTGCCAGCAGCCCGGGTTCAGGGGAAGAGACCCAGTACTTC. Translating gives CASSPGSGEETQYF. The whole variable domain, filled in from reference TRBV7-6 and TRBJ2-5, reads GAGVSQSPRYKVTKRGQDVALRCDPISGHVSLYWYRQALGQGPEFLTYFNYEAQQDKSGLPNDRFSAERPEGSISTLTIQRTEQRDSAMYRCASSPGSGEETQYFGPGTRLLVL.

This chain uses TRBV7-9 with TRBJ1-5, with D possibly being TRBD1 (5 bases). This CDR3 has 16 amino acids. V shed 5 bases and J shed 2 bases, with 16 bases lying between them. Per the germline V gene, CDR1 is SEHNR and CDR2 is FQNEAQ (reference sequence). The CDR3 coding sequence is TGTGCCAGCAGCGTCGAATCCGGCAGGGGCAATCAGCCCCAGCATTTT. It is translated as CASSVESGRGNQPQHF.

The chain carries TRBV29-1 and TRBJ1-1; 7 bases fit TRBD1. The CDR3 length is 12 residues. Germline values: CDR1 SQVTM, CDR2 ANQGSEA. V was pared by 6 bases and J by 5 bases, with 6 bases of the junction left unmatched. The CDR3 protein is CSVQGPGTEAFF. CDR3 bases: TGCAGCGTACAGGGGCCGGGGACTGAAGCTTTCTTT.

This chain joins TRBV7-6 and TRBJ2-4; perhaps TRBD2 as D (5 bases). Looked up from germline, CDR1 is SGHVS and CDR2 is FNYEAQ. The CDR3 loop spans 13 amino acids. Trimming pared 2 bases from V and 7 bases from J, leaving 9 bases between. CDR3 sequence: CASSLQERNIQYF. In DNA, the CDR3 is TGTGCCAGCAGCTTACAGGAGCGGAACATTCAGTACTTC.

V usage is TRBV30 and J usage is TRBJ1-4; 11 nucleotides line up with TRBD1. The length of the CDR3 is 14 residues. The V gene's germline CDR1 is GTSNPN and CDR2 SVGIG (reference sequence). Trimming removed 0 bases from V and 7 bases from J; junction bases left unmatched: 1. The CDR3 loop is CAWSVGTGGEKLFF. The CDR3 bases are TGTGCCTGGAGTGTAGGGACAGGGGGTGAAAAACTGTTTTTT.

The rearrangement links TRBV28 to TRBJ2-5, with TRBD2 identical over 9 bases. CDR1 MDHEN and CDR2 SYDVKM come from the germline V gene. This CDR3 has 17 amino acids. V gave up 3 bases and J gave up 5 bases; unmatched junction bases: 13. The CDR3 coding sequence is TGTGCCAGCAGTTTGTCCAGTAGCGGGAGAGTAGCGGAGACCCAGTACTTC. It codes for CASSLSSSGRVAETQYF.

The chain carries TRBV7-9 and TRBJ2-5, with 9 bases lining up with TRBD1. This CDR3 comprises 16 residues. Germline V gene data show CDR1 as SEHNR and CDR2 as FQNEAQ (reference sequence). The junction had 12 bases not matched to a gene; V was cut back by 5 bases and J by 5 bases. The CDR3 nucleotides are TGTGCCAGCAGCGGGGACAGGGCACACCAAGGGGAGACCCAGTACTTC. Translation: CASSGDRAHQGETQYF.

This clone has a handful of counts. The same CDR3 also results from other DNA sequences found in this sample. The V and J genes are TRBV19 and TRBJ2-1; 9 bases line up with TRBD1. The J segment lost 5 bases and the V segment lost 9 bases, leaving 2 bases of the junction unmatched. CDR1 is LNHDA and CDR2 is SQIVND in the germline V gene (reference sequence). The CDR3 totals 12 residues. The CDR3 nucleotides are TGTGCCAGCCGGGACAGGGACAATGAGCAGTTCTTC. This sequence encodes CASRDRDNEQFF.

V is TRBV11-2 and J is TRBJ2-1; 9 nucleotides match TRBD1. The V gene end was trimmed by 2 bases and the J gene end by 8 bases; junction bases not matched to a gene: 7. The CDR3 is 15 amino acids. Germline lookup yields CDR1 SGHAT and CDR2 FQNNGV. CDR3: CASSLPGTGLDEQFF. The DNA of the CDR3 is TGTGCCAGCAGCTTACCCGGGACAGGGCTGGATGAGCAGTTCTTC.

This chain joins TRBV5-6 and TRBJ2-3; perhaps D is TRBD1 or TRBD2 (5 bases each). CDR3 length: 16 amino acids. Trimming stripped 4 bases from V and 3 bases from J, with 18 bases between. CDR1 SGHDT and CDR2 YYEEEE come from the germline V gene. CDR3 sequence (DNA): TGTGCCAGCAGCGCCCCCCGGGACGGGTATACAGATACGCAGTATTTT. As protein: CASSAPRDGYTDTQYF.

V gene TRBV6-1 combines with J gene TRBJ2-3, with D possibly matching TRBD2 (6 bases). The length of the CDR3 is 14 residues. Germline V gives CDR1 MNHNS, CDR2 SASEGT. Trimming removed 6 bases at V and 4 bases at J, with 14 bases between. The CDR3 bases are TGTGCCAGCAGGGGGGGACTTCCTGCAGATACGCAGTATTTT. Translating it yields CASRGGLPADTQYF.

The rearrangement uses TRBV5-5 and TRBJ2-3; TRBD1 matches at 10 bases. Germline values: CDR1 SGHKS, CDR2 YYEKEE (reference sequence). Unmatched junction bases numbered 3, after V lost 4 bases and J lost 4 bases. The CDR3 consists of 14 residues. CDR3 sequence: CASSRDRGSDTQYF. CDR3 DNA sequence: TGTGCCAGCAGCCGGGACAGGGGATCAGATACGCAGTATTTT.

The chain uses TRBV7-9 and TRBJ2-5; 7 bases match TRBD2. The length of the CDR3 is 14 residues. In germline, CDR1 is SEHNR, CDR2 FQNEAQ (reference sequence). V was pared by 1 base and J by 5 bases, with 4 bases of the junction left unmatched. CDR3 residues: CASSLVTSRETQYF. CDR3 nucleotide sequence: TGTGCCAGCAGCTTAGTGACTAGCCGGGAGACCCAGTACTTC.

The rearrangement links TRBV5-4 to TRBJ1-2, with 7 bases matching TRBD1. The CDR3 sequence is 14 residues long. Germline CDR1 reads SGHNT; CDR2 reads YYREEE (reference sequence). V was clipped by 10 bases and J by 2 bases; unmatched bases: 11. CDR3 loop: CASTEQGLNYGYTF. As DNA, the CDR3 is TGTGCCTCCACGGAACAGGGGTTAAACTATGGCTACACCTTC.

The chain couples TRBV19 to TRBJ2-2, with TRBD2 matching over 8 bases. The CDR3 has 16 residues. CDR1 LNHDA and CDR2 SQIVND come from the germline V gene (reference sequence). The junction had 14 bases not matched to a gene; V was cut back by 10 bases and J by 4 bases. CDR3 bases: TGTGCCACCCGGTCCCCGGGACTAGTAAGCACCGGGGAGCTGTTTTTT. Translation: CATRSPGLVSTGELFF.

V gene TRBV7-9 combines with J gene TRBJ2-1; 12 bases agree with TRBD2. V was clipped by 1 base and J by 8 bases; unmatched bases: 6. Looked up from germline, CDR1 is SEHNR and CDR2 is FQNEAQ (reference sequence). CDR3 length: 16 amino acids. CDR3 residues: CASSLVASGGAHEQFF. The CDR3 DNA follows: TGTGCCAGCAGCTTAGTTGCTAGCGGGGGGGCCCATGAGCAGTTCTTC.

This chain uses TRBV27 with TRBJ1-1; TRBD1 matches 7 bases. The CDR3 runs 17 residues. Germline CDR1 and CDR2: MNHEY and SMNVEV (reference sequence). V lost 5 bases to trimming and J lost 1 base; unmatched junction nucleotides: 13. In DNA, the CDR3 is TGTGCCAGCAGTCAGCAGACAGGGTTCATGGGGAACACTGAAGCTTTCTTT. As protein: CASSQQTGFMGNTEAFF.

The V call is TRBV5-1, the J call TRBJ2-2; 7 bases are a match to TRBD2. The germline V gene encodes CDR1 SGHRS and CDR2 YFSETQ. The V gene end was trimmed by 0 bases and the J gene end by 4 bases; junction bases not matched to a gene: 9. The CDR3 is 17 residues long. The CDR3 sequence: CASSLEFGGSPTGELFF. The CDR3 DNA reads TGCGCCAGCAGCTTGGAATTCGGCGGGAGTCCCACCGGGGAGCTGTTTTTT.

The rearrangement joins TRBV5-4 to TRBJ1-1; D is undetermined. CDR3 length: 14 residues. Germline CDR1 reads SGHNT; CDR2 reads YYREEE (reference sequence). The V gene lost 4 bases and the J gene lost 3 bases, with 13 bases spanning the gap. The CDR3 bases are TGTGCCAGCAGCCTAAAAGGGCCGGACACTGAAGCTTTCTTT. Protein product: CASSLKGPDTEAFF.

This clone was observed a handful of times. The J gene is TRBJ1-4, the V gene TRBV30, with 9 bases fitting TRBD1. Losses at the gene ends were 2 bases for V and 4 bases for J; bases not matched to a gene: 5. The germline V gene has CDR1 GTSNPN and CDR2 SVGIG (reference sequence). This CDR3 region has 15 residues. The CDR3 spells CAWSRPGQGNEKLFF. The CDR3 DNA is TGTGCCTGGAGTCGACCGGGACAGGGTAATGAAAAACTGTTTTTT.

This chain joins TRBV5-1 and TRBJ2-1; 15 bases match TRBD2. The CDR3 totals 17 residues. CDR1 is SGHRS, CDR2 YFSETQ, per germline. The J segment lost 10 bases and the V segment lost 4 bases, leaving 12 bases of the junction unmatched. Written as DNA, the CDR3 is TGCGCCAGCAGCACAAAATCCGGGACTAGCGGGGGGACAGAGCAGTTCTTC. Its protein product is CASSTKSGTSGGTEQFF.

This clone was detected only once. This chain uses TRBV5-1 with TRBJ2-2; 7 nucleotides match TRBD1. The CDR3 length is 16 residues. After removal of 4 bases from V and 7 bases from J, the junction contained 13 bases not matched to a gene. The V gene's germline CDR1 is SGHRS and CDR2 YFSETQ. The chain's CDR3 is CASSPPPTGLGGELFF. CDR3 nucleotides: TGCGCCAGCAGCCCACCCCCGACAGGGCTCGGCGGGGAGCTGTTTTTT.

This chain links TRBV18 with TRBJ2-7; weak D call: TRBD1 (5 bases). Germline CDR1 KGHSH, CDR2 LQKENI. The V end was cut by 1 base, the J end by 2 bases, with 12 bases between. The CDR3 sequence is 15 residues long. For the CDR3, the DNA is TGTGCCAGCTCACCACAGGGGATAGAGGCCTACGAGCAGTACGTC. Translated: CASSPQGIEAYEQYV.

V usage is TRBV5-1 and J usage is TRBJ2-5, with no clear D. V lost 4 bases to trimming and J lost 2 bases, with 12 bases between them. The CDR3 sequence is 14 residues long. The germline CDR1 and CDR2 sequences are SGHRS and YFSETQ. The CDR3 here is CASSPDPPQETQYF. CDR3 DNA: TGCGCCAGCAGCCCGGACCCGCCGCAAGAGACCCAGTACTTC. The full variable domain, completed using reference TRBV5-1 and TRBJ2-5, is KAGVTQTPRYLIKTRGQQVTLSCSPISGHRSVSWYQQTPGQGLQFLFEYFSETQRNKGNFPGRFSGRQFSNSRSEMNVSTLELGDSALYLCASSPDPPQETQYFGPGTRLLVL.